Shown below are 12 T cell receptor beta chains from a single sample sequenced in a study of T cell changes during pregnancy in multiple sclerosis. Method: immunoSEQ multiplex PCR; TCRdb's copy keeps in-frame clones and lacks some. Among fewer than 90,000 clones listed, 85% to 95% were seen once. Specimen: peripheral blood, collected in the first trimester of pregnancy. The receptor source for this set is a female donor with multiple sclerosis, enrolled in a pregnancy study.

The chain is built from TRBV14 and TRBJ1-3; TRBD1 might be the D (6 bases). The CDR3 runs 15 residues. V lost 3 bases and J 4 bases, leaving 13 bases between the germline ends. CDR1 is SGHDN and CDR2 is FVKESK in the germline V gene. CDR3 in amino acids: CASSHLGGAGNTIYF. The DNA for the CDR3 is TGTGCCAGCAGCCATCTCGGGGGGGCCGGAAACACCATATATTTT.

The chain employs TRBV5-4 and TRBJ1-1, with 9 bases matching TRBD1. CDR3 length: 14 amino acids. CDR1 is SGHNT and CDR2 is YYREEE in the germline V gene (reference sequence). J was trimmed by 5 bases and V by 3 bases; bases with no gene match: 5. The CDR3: CASSSGQGRTEAFF. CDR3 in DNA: TGTGCCAGCAGCTCTGGACAGGGGCGGACTGAAGCTTTCTTT.

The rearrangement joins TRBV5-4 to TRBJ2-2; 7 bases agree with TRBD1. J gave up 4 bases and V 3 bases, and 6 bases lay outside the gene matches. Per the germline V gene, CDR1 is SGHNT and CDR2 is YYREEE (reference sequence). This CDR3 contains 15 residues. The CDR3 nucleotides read TGTGCCAGCAGCTCGACAGGGTTGGGCACCGGGGAGCTGTTTTTT. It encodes CASSSTGLGTGELFF. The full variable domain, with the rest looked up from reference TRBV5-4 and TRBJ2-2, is ETGVTQSPTHLIKTRGQQVTLRCSSQSGHNTVSWYQQALGQGPQFIFQYYREEENGRGNFPPRFSGLQFPNYSSELNVNALELDDSALYLCASSSTGLGTGELFFGEGSRLTVL.

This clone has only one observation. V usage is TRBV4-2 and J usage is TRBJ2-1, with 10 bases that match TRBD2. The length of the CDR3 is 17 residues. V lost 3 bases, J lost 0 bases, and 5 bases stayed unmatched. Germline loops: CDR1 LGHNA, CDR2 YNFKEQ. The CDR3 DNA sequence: TGTGCCAGCAGCCAGGCTAGCGGGAGTAGCTCCTACAATGAGCAGTTCTTC. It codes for CASSQASGSSSYNEQFF.

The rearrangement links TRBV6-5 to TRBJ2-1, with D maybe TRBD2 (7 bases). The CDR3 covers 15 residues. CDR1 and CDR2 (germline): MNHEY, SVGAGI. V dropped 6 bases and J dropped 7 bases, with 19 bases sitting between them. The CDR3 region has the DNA TGTGCCAGCAGCCTCGATGGGGGGGCGAGGAATGAGCAGTTCTTC. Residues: CASSLDGGARNEQFF.

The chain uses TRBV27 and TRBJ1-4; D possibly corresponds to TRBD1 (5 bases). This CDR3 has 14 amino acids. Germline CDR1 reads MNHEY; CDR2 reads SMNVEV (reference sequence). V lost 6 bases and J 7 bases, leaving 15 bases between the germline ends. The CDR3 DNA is TGTGCCAGCAGATTTTGGGCCGGGGGTGAAAAACTGTTTTTT. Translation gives CASRFWAGGEKLFF.

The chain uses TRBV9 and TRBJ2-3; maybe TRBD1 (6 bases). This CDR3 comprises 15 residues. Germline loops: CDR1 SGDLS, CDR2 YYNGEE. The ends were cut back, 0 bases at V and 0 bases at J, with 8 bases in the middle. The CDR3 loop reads CASSVEGESTDTQYF. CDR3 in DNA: TGTGCCAGCAGCGTAGAGGGGGAGAGCACAGATACGCAGTATTTT. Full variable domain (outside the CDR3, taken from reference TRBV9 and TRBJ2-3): DSGVTQTPKHLITATGQRVTLRCSPRSGDLSVYWYQQSLDQGLQFLIQYYNGEERAKGNILERFSAQQFPDLHSELNLSSLELGDSALYFCASSVEGESTDTQYFGPGTRLTVL.

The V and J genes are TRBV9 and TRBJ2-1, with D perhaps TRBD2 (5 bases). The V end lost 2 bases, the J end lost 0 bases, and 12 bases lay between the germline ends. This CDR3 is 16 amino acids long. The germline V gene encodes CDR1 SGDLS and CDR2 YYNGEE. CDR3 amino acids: CASSVVRESSYNEQFF. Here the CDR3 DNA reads TGTGCCAGCAGCGTTGTGAGGGAGAGCTCCTACAATGAGCAGTTCTTC.

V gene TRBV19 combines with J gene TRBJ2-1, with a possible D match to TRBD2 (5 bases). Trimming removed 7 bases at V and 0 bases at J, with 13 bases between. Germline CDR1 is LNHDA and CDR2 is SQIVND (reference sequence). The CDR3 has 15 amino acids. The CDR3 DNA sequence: TGTGCCAGTATTAGGAGGCCCGGCTCCTACAATGAGCAGTTCTTC. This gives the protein CASIRRPGSYNEQFF.

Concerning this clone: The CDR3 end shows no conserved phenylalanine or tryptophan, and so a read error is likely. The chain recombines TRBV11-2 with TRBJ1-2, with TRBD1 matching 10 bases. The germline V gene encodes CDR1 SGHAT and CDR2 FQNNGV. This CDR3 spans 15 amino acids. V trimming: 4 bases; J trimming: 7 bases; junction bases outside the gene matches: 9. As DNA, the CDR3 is TGTGCCAGCAGCTCCATCAGGACAGGGGGTACTGGCTACACCCTC. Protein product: CASSSIRTGGTGYTL.

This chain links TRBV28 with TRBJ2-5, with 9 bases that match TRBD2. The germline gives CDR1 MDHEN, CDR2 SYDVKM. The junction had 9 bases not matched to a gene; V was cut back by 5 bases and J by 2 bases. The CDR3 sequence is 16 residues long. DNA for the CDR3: TGTGCCAGCAGTCCGAGCGGGAGGAAGGCTCAAGAGACCCAGTACTTC. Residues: CASSPSGRKAQETQYF. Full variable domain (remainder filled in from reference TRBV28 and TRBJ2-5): DVKVTQSSRYLVKRTGEKVFLECVQDMDHENMFWYRQDPGLGLRLIYFSYDVKMKEKGDIPEGYSVSREKKERFSLILESASTNQTSMYLCASSPSGRKAQETQYFGPGTRLLVL.

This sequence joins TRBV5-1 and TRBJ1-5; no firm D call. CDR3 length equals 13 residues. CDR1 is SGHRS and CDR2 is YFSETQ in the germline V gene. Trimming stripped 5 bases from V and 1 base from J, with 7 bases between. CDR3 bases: TGCGCCAGCAGTCCCGAGAGCAATCAGCCCCAGCATTTT. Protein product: CASSPESNQPQHF.